This TCR beta chain was recovered during a study of response to subunit inactivated influenza vaccine. Overall study findings and caveats: Every seasonal influenza vaccination brings in few new T cells, the authors suggested.

Note on this clonotype: As yet, its antigen is unknown.

One entry per CDR3 protein, called by TCRdb with MiXCR from the RT-PCR reads. This sample carries more than 550,000 distinct CDR3 sequences, about 12% of them seen once, and the ten largest clones take 10%. The sample was PBMCs from blood, taken on the day of vaccination. This TCR came from a man between 50 and 59 years old who received an inactivated influenza vaccine.

The CDR3 DNA reads as TGTGCCAGCAGCCCGGGACGGGGAGCTGAAGCTTTCTTT. Amino acids: CASSPGRGAEAFF. V usage is TRBV12-3 or TRBV12-4 and J usage is TRBJ1-1, with a weak D call TRBD1 (5 bases). V was cut by 6 bases and J by 6 bases, with 14 bases left in between. The CDR3 consists of 13 residues.